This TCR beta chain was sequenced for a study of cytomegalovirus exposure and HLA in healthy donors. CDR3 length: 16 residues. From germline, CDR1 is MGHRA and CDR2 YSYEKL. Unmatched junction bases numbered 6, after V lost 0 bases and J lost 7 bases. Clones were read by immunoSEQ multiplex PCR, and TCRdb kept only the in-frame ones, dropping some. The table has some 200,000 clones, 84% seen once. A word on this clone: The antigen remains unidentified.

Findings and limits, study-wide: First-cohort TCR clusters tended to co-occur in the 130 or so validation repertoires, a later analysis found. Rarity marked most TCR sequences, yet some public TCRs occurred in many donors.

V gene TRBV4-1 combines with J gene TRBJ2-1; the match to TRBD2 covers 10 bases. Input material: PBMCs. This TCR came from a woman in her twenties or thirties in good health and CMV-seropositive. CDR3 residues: CASSQDTSGRGNEQFF. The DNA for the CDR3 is TGCGCCAGCAGCCAAGATACAAGCGGGAGGGGGAATGAGCAGTTCTTC.